These T cell receptor beta chains were read from a single sample in a study of cytomegalovirus exposure and HLA in healthy donors. TCRdb's table, derived via immunoSEQ multiplex PCR, lists solely in-frame clones and lacks some. The repertoire includes over 200,000 clones, about 85% of them detected once, and over 1% sits in the top ten. The sample taken for sequencing was PBMCs. All receptors come from a human donor in good health. The conserved cysteine and the conserved F or W are not part of the CDR3 here. Size values are once, few and many counts, or a class for expanded clones, and some rows have none.

v_call clone_size cdr3_aa
TRBV29-1 NA SALGQRTGGYT
TRBV11-2 NA ASSLEAGVSEQY
TRBV7-6 NA ASSLGLAGARGTDTQY
TRBV28 NA ASSSDRGKGYT
TRBV30 few AWRGGASNEQF
TRBV5-8 NA ASGGGKYEQY
TRBV7-9 NA ASSSDWTSYEQY
TRBV6-1 NA ASASGTSGNYEQY
TRBV11-2 NA ASSLVGGTGELF
TRBV28 NA ASSLGQRYGYT
TRBV18 once ASSPGANNEQF
TRBV18 NA ASSPPTGNLNEQF
TRBV11-2 once ASSLGQGYTEAF
TRBV19 NA ASRGTGVYSNYGYT
TRBV7-2 once ASSMTAGTGGETQY
TRBV11-2 NA ASSLGPSGTPHEQY
TRBV9 once ASSVAGGSYNEQF
TRBV11-1 NA ASSRARESYEQY
TRBV11-2 few ASSLGQVLNYGYT
TRBV30 once AWSARLSGVNEQF
TRBV27 NA ATRLAGGISETQY
TRBV5-1 NA ASSLAVTAEETQY
TRBV5-4 NA ASLGQDTEAF
TRBV5-6 NA ASSLVVGVGSDTQY
TRBV6-1 NA ASSPGGRGFKEQY
TRBV9 NA ASSDWTDEDTQY
TRBV7-9 NA ASSRATVSYEQY
TRBV9 NA ASSGGQGGQPQH
TRBV6-5 once ASTMDRGLGYGYT
TRBV20-1 NA SAPMNTEAF
TRBV7-2 NA ASSLGRLRNEQF
TRBV28 once ASSLAGDRGGKQY
TRBV15 NA ATSRDRPLTLNPDTQY
TRBV2 NA ASPSGSTGEQF
TRBV28 once ASSPVNTAYGYT
TRBV7-2 NA ASSQWTGLGEKLF
TRBV7-3 NA ASSSEGGRNYGYT
TRBV27 NA ASSSLPPGQGISDTQY
TRBV4-2 NA ASSRTSDHTDTQY
TRBV7-2 NA ASSLGGGGTYEQY